The 30 T cell receptor beta chains below come from one sample, sequenced in a study of blood T cell repertoires in COVID-19. The table came from immunoSEQ multiplex PCR; TCRdb's copy has only in-frame clones and leaves some out. Seen here are over 400,000 clones, 85% to 90% observed once, and the top ten hold 7.5% to 9.5%. The sequencing sample was made of peripheral blood. The receptors derive from a woman aged 45-65 years with COVID-19, enrolled during active disease.

The table lists this clone with a count of one. V is TRBV12-3 or TRBV12-4 and J is TRBJ1-1, with D maybe TRBD1 (6 bases). V was trimmed by 6 bases and J by 6 bases, leaving 14 bases between them. This CDR3 spans 13 amino acids. CDR3 nucleotides: TGTGCCAGCAGCCGACCAGGGGACCCTGAAGCTTTCTTT. Its translation is CASSRPGDPEAFF.

J is TRBJ1-1 and V is TRBV9, with D maybe TRBD1 (5 bases). The CDR3 contains 15 residues. Germline lookup yields CDR1 SGDLS and CDR2 YYNGEE. The V end was cut by 3 bases, the J end by 4 bases, with 16 bases between. CDR3 amino acids: CASSGGEDALTEAFF. DNA of the CDR3: TGTGCCAGCAGCGGAGGGGAGGATGCTCTCACTGAAGCTTTCTTT.

This chain joins TRBV2 and TRBJ1-1; 9 bases are a match to TRBD1. This CDR3 comprises 14 residues. J lost 10 bases, V lost 5 bases, and 11 bases had no gene match. Germline CDR1 and CDR2: SNHLY and FYNNEI. The CDR3 nucleotides are TGTGCCAGCAGTTTGGACAGGGGCCGCCCGCGAGCTTTCTTT. As protein: CASSLDRGRPRAFF.

The rearrangement links TRBV14 to TRBJ2-2; TRBD1 agrees at 9 bases. Germline trimming cut 5 bases from V and 3 bases from J; bases unmatched to any gene: 4. Germline V gene lookup returns CDR1 SGHDN and CDR2 FVKESK. The CDR3 contains 15 residues. The CDR3 DNA is TGTGCCAGCAGCGCCGGGACAGGGTACACCGGGGAGCTGTTTTTT. Amino acids: CASSAGTGYTGELFF.

This clone has only a few counts. V usage is TRBV6-6 and J usage is TRBJ1-3; unclear D gene. The V gene's germline CDR1 is MNHNY and CDR2 SVGAGI (reference sequence). Trimming removed 0 bases from V and 11 bases from J, with 5 bases in between. CDR3 length equals 11 residues. As DNA, the CDR3 is TGTGCCAGCAGTTACTCTGACTCCATATATTTT. Translated, it gives CASSYSDSIYF.

This chain connects TRBV5-1 to TRBJ1-1, with 10 bases lining up with TRBD1. This CDR3 comprises 15 residues. Trimming removed 3 bases from V and 5 bases from J; junction bases left unmatched: 7. CDR1 and CDR2 (germline): SGHRS, YFSETQ. CDR3 sequence (DNA): TGCGCCAGCAGCTCGGGGACAGGGGAATATACTGAAGCTTTCTTT. Translated: CASSSGTGEYTEAFF.

This chain links TRBV12-3 or TRBV12-4 with TRBJ1-2; tentative D call: TRBD1 (5 bases). The ends were cut back, 8 bases at V and 8 bases at J, with 15 bases in the middle. The CDR3 has 12 residues. The CDR3 protein is CASGARGAGYTF. CDR3 DNA: TGTGCCAGCGGGGCCCGTGGGGCGGGCTACACCTTC.

CDR3 DNA: TGTGCCAGCATGCGGGGGTTCAATGAAAAACTGTTTTTT. As protein: CASMRGFNEKLFF. The gene calls are TRBV28 and TRBJ1-4, with D perhaps TRBD1 (5 bases). The germline V gene has CDR1 MDHEN and CDR2 SYDVKM. V lost 7 bases to trimming and J lost 5 bases, with 11 bases between them. The CDR3 spans 13 residues.

This clone has just a few counts. The same CDR3 can be traced to other DNA sequences in this sample. The J gene is TRBJ1-1, the V gene TRBV19; D perhaps matches TRBD1 (6 bases). V lost 5 bases to trimming and J lost 2 bases, with 9 bases between them. The CDR3 runs to 13 residues. Germline CDR1 is LNHDA and CDR2 is SQIVND (reference sequence). CDR3 coding DNA: TGTGCCAGTAGTCAACAGGGAAACACTGAAGCTTTCTTT. Amino acids: CASSQQGNTEAFF.

This clone was seen just once. This chain links TRBV5-1 with TRBJ1-6, with 8 bases matching TRBD1. The CDR3 is 15 amino acids. The trim removed 0 bases at V and 9 bases at J, leaving 5 bases unmatched. The germline CDR1 and CDR2 sequences are SGHRS and YFSETQ. CDR3 loop: CASSLGQGAGSPLHF. Here the CDR3 DNA reads TGCGCCAGCAGCTTGGGGCAGGGGGCCGGTTCACCCCTCCACTTT.

The chain is built from TRBV4-2 and TRBJ2-5; TRBD2 aligns across 16 bases. Germline CDR1 LGHNA, CDR2 YNFKEQ. V shed 3 bases, J shed 4 bases, and the junction held 5 bases outside the gene matches. This CDR3 has 17 residues. Written as DNA, the CDR3 is TGTGCCAGCAGCCATGGGACTAGCGGGGGGGCATTAGAGACCCAGTACTTC. Its translation is CASSHGTSGGALETQYF.

This clone was observed a handful of times. The chain has TRBV25-1 and TRBJ2-5; 7 nucleotides match TRBD2. The germline CDR1 and CDR2 sequences are MGHDK and SYGVNS. V lost 2 bases to trimming and J lost 3 bases; unmatched junction nucleotides: 3. The length of the CDR3 is 14 residues. DNA of the CDR3: TGTGCCAGCAGTGAACTTGGGGGGGAAGAGACCCAGTACTTC. This gives the protein CASSELGGEETQYF.

The chain couples TRBV10-1 to TRBJ1-2, with a tentative D call TRBD1 (5 bases). Germline V lookup: CDR1 WNHNN, CDR2 SYGVQD (reference sequence). V was shortened by 3 bases and J by 2 bases, with 16 bases between the two germline ends. The CDR3 is made up of 16 amino acids. CDR3 coding DNA: TGCGCCAGCAGTGACCCCGGACGGAGGGGAAACTATGGCTACACCTTC. It encodes CASSDPGRRGNYGYTF.

The V gene is TRBV5-1, the J gene TRBJ1-4; TRBD1 aligns across 7 bases. The CDR3 totals 14 residues. V trimming: 6 bases; J trimming: 8 bases; junction bases outside the gene matches: 10. Germline V lookup: CDR1 SGHRS, CDR2 YFSETQ. CDR3 sequence reads: CASTSRQGGEKLFF. The CDR3, as DNA: TGCGCCAGCACCTCAAGGCAGGGGGGCGAAAAACTGTTTTTT.

This clone was recorded only once. The rearrangement uses TRBV5-1 and TRBJ2-5, with 11 bases aligning to TRBD1. Germline V gives CDR1 SGHRS, CDR2 YFSETQ. V was pared by 6 bases and J by 4 bases, with 11 bases of the junction left unmatched. The CDR3 consists of 16 residues. CDR3 nucleotides: TGCGCCAGCACCCGATACGGACAGGGGGCCGGAGAGACCCAGTACTTC. This sequence encodes CASTRYGQGAGETQYF. Looking up the rest from reference TRBV5-1 and TRBJ2-5 gives the full variable domain: KAGVTQTPRYLIKTRGQQVTLSCSPISGHRSVSWYQQTPGQGLQFLFEYFSETQRNKGNFPGRFSGRQFSNSRSEMNVSTLELGDSALYLCASTRYGQGAGETQYFGPGTRLLVL.

CDR3: CASSIPRPLYGYTF. CDR3 coding DNA: TGTGCCAGTAGTATTCCCAGGCCCCTCTATGGCTACACCTTC. The V and J genes are TRBV19 and TRBJ1-2; no clear D. V gave up 3 bases and J gave up 4 bases, with 12 bases separating them. The CDR3 has 14 amino acids. CDR1 and CDR2 from the germline V gene are LNHDA and SQIVND (reference sequence). Full variable domain (rest looked up from reference TRBV19 and TRBJ1-2): DGGITQSPKYLFRKEGQNVTLSCEQNLNHDAMYWYRQDPGQGLRLIYYSQIVNDFQKGDIAEGYSVSREKKESFPLTVTSAQKNPTAFYLCASSIPRPLYGYTFGSGTRLTVV.

The rearrangement links TRBV7-2 to TRBJ1-2; maybe TRBD1 (6 bases). CDR1 and CDR2 from the germline V gene are SGHTA and FQGNSA. V was clipped by 0 bases and J by 4 bases, with 12 bases between them. The CDR3 sequence is 15 residues long. The CDR3 DNA sequence: TGTGCCAGCAGCTTAGCGGCGGGGGGCAGCTATGGCTACACCTTC. Translated: CASSLAAGGSYGYTF.

The chain is built from TRBV3-1 (or the pseudogene TRBV3-2) and TRBJ1-4; D is uncertain. Trimming shortened V by 1 base and J by 0 bases, and 9 bases separated the two germline ends. CDR3 size: 16 residues. Germline CDR1 is LGHDT and CDR2 is YNNKEL (reference sequence). The CDR3 region is CASSQVLGPTNEKLFF. The CDR3 nucleotides read TGTGCCAGCAGCCAAGTCTTGGGCCCAACTAATGAAAAACTGTTTTTT.

The genes are TRBV2 and TRBJ2-7, with D possibly matching TRBD1 (5 bases). V shed 3 bases and J shed 1 base, with 10 bases lying between them. Germline values: CDR1 SNHLY, CDR2 FYNNEI. This CDR3 comprises 14 residues. DNA for the CDR3: TGTGCCAGCAGTGAGCATCAGGGATCCTACGAGCAGTACTTC. Translating gives CASSEHQGSYEQYF.

This clone was seen once. The rearrangement joins TRBV2 to TRBJ2-3, with TRBD2 matching 10 bases. The CDR3 has 15 amino acids. Losses at the gene ends were 6 bases for V and 2 bases for J; bases not matched to a gene: 5. Germline-derived CDR1 and CDR2 are SNHLY and FYNNEI. DNA of the CDR3: TGTGCCAGCAGACCTAGCGGGGGAGCCACAGATACGCAGTATTTT. Translated: CASRPSGGATDTQYF.

The chain is built from TRBV9 and TRBJ1-6; a weak D match, TRBD1 (6 bases). Per the germline V gene, CDR1 is SGDLS and CDR2 is YYNGEE. Trimming took off 2 bases at V and 6 bases at J, with 9 bases between the two ends. This CDR3 has 14 amino acids. For the CDR3, the DNA is TGTGCCAGCAGCGTGGGGACATTTAATTCACCCCTCCACTTT. It yields the protein CASSVGTFNSPLHF.

The chain uses TRBV6-5 and TRBJ2-5, with a possible D match to TRBD2 (5 bases). Germline V gene lookup returns CDR1 MNHEY and CDR2 SVGAGI. Trimming took 0 bases from V and 2 from J, leaving 10 bases between them. This CDR3 contains 15 residues. The DNA of the CDR3 is TGTGCCAGCAGTTACTCTTGGACTGCTCAAGAGACCCAGTACTTC. This translates into CASSYSWTAQETQYF.

The V gene is TRBV29-1, the J gene TRBJ2-6; perhaps TRBD1 as D (5 bases). The CDR3 is made up of 14 amino acids. The ends were cut back, 5 bases at V and 0 bases at J, with 8 bases in the middle. In germline, CDR1 is SQVTM, CDR2 ANQGSEA. The CDR3 loop reads CSVMDTSGANVLTF. The CDR3 DNA reads TGCAGCGTTATGGACACCTCTGGGGCCAACGTCCTGACTTTC.

The chain couples TRBV25-1 to TRBJ1-4, with TRBD1 matching 8 bases. Trimming took 5 bases from V and 10 from J; bases not matched to a gene: 12. Germline V gene data show CDR1 as MGHDK and CDR2 as SYGVNS. This CDR3 spans 15 amino acids. The CDR3 sequence is CASSFAGQGFGKLFF. CDR3 sequence (DNA): TGTGCCAGCAGTTTTGCAGGACAGGGTTTTGGAAAACTGTTTTTT.

The V and J genes are TRBV27 and TRBJ2-3; possibly TRBD2 for D (5 bases). Trimming removed 5 bases at V and 3 bases at J, with 6 bases between. CDR1 and CDR2 (germline): MNHEY, SMNVEV (reference sequence). The CDR3 extends over 12 amino acids. The CDR3 protein is CASSPGTDTQYF. DNA of the CDR3: TGTGCCAGCAGTCCGGGGACAGATACGCAGTATTTT.

The chain has TRBV6-5 and TRBJ2-7, with 7 bases matching TRBD1. This CDR3 contains 11 residues. Germline values: CDR1 MNHEY, CDR2 SVGAGI. V lost 7 bases and J lost 6; bases outside the gene matches: 3. CDR3 DNA: TGTGCCAGCAAACGGACAGGCGAGCAGTACTTC. The encoded protein is CASKRTGEQYF.

This clone was counted once. This chain uses TRBV4-1 with TRBJ2-7; weak D call: TRBD2 (6 bases). The CDR3 totals 16 residues. The V gene's germline CDR1 is MGHRA and CDR2 YSYEKL. Trimming stripped 2 bases from V and 5 bases from J, with 19 bases between. CDR3 loop: CASSQNLLRRAHEQYF. The CDR3 region has the DNA TGCGCCAGCAGCCAAAACCTCCTCAGGAGGGCCCACGAGCAGTACTTC.

The V and J genes are TRBV19 and TRBJ2-7, with D unresolved. Germline V gene lookup returns CDR1 LNHDA and CDR2 SQIVND (reference sequence). With 3 bases removed from V and 2 bases from J, the gap between germline ends came to 11 bases. The CDR3 contains 14 residues. CDR3 in amino acids: CASSIFGSTYEQYF. CDR3 DNA sequence: TGTGCCAGTAGTATTTTTGGCAGTACCTACGAGCAGTACTTC.

Details on this clone: The same CDR3 is also encoded by other DNA sequences in this sample. V gene TRBV3-1 (or the pseudogene TRBV3-2) combines with J gene TRBJ1-5, with a tentative D call TRBD1 (6 bases). There are 12 residues in the CDR3. CDR1 is LGHDT, CDR2 YNNKEL, per germline (reference sequence). V lost 2 bases to trimming and J lost 7 bases, with 6 bases between them. CDR3 sequence (DNA): TGTGCCAGCAGCCAAAGGGGGCAGCCCCAGCATTTT. This codes for CASSQRGQPQHF.

The J gene is TRBJ2-3, the V gene TRBV18; 8 nucleotides align to TRBD2. Germline V gene data show CDR1 as KGHSH and CDR2 as LQKENI. CDR3 length: 14 amino acids. With 4 bases clipped from V and 5 bases from J, the junction kept 5 bases outside the gene matches. The CDR3, as DNA: TGTGCCAGCTCACTAGGACTAGCTGTAGATACGCAGTATTTT. Amino acids: CASSLGLAVDTQYF. Full variable domain (remainder filled in from reference TRBV18 and TRBJ2-3): NAGVMQNPRHLVRRRGQEARLRCSPMKGHSHVYWYRQLPEEGLKFMVYLQKENIIDESGMPKERFSAEFPKEGPSILRIQQVVRGDSAAYFCASSLGLAVDTQYFGPGTRLTVL.